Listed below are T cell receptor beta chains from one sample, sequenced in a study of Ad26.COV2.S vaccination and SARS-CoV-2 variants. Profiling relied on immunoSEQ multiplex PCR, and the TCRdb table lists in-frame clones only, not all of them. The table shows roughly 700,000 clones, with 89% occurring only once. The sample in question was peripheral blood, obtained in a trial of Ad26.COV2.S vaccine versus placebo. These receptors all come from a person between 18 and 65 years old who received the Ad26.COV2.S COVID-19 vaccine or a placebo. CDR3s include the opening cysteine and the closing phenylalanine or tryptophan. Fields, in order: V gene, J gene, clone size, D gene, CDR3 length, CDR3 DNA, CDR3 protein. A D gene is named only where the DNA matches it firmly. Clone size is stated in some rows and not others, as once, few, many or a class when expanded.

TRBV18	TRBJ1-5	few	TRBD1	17	TGTGCCAGCTCACCAACTACAGGGGGCCTTGGCAATCAGCCCCAGCATTTT	CASSPTTGGLGNQPQHF
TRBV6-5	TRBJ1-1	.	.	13	TGTGCCAGCAGCTGGGGACGGGAGACTGAAGCTTTCTTT	CASSWGRETEAFF
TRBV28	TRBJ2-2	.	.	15	TGTGCCAGCAGTCTCCCGCCCGGGAGCACCGGGGAGCTGTTTTTT	CASSLPPGSTGELFF
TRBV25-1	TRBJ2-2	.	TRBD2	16	TGTGCCAGCAGTCCCCCGGGACTAGCGCCCCTCGGGGAGCTGTTTTTT	CASSPPGLAPLGELFF
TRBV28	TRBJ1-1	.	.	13	TGTGCCAGCAGTTTCGGGGAGAACACTGAAGCTTTCTTT	CASSFGENTEAFF
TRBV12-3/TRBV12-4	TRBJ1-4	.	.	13	TGTGCCAGCAGTTTGACAGCGCATGAAAAACTGTTTTTT	CASSLTAHEKLFF
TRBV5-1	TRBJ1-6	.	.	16	TGCGCCAGCAGCTTAACAGGGAACTCCTATAATTCACCCCTCCACTTT	CASSLTGNSYNSPLHF
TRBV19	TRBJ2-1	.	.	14	TGTGCCAGTAGTATAACGGGTGGAAACAATGAGCAGTTCTTC	CASSITGGNNEQFF
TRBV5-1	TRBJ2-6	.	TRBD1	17	TGCGCCAGCAGCGCCGGGACAGGGGCCTCTGGGGCCAACGTCCTGACTTTC	CASSAGTGASGANVLTF
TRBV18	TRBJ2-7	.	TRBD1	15	TGTGCCAGCTCGGTGGGAGGACAGGGAATTGGCGAGCAGTACTTC	CASSVGGQGIGEQYF
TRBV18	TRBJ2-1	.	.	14	TGTGCCAGCTCAGGAGGGCCGTCCTACAATGAGCAGTTCTTC	CASSGGPSYNEQFF
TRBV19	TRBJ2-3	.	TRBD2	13	TGTGCCAGTAGTAGACTAGCGGGAGAGACGCAGTATTTT	CASSRLAGETQYF
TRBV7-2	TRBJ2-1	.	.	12	TGTGCCAGCAGCCCCATCTCAAGTGAGCAGTTCTTC	CASSPISSEQFF
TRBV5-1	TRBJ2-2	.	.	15	TGCGCCAGCAGCTTGGATACGGGAGACGCCGGGGAGCTGTTTTTT	CASSLDTGDAGELFF